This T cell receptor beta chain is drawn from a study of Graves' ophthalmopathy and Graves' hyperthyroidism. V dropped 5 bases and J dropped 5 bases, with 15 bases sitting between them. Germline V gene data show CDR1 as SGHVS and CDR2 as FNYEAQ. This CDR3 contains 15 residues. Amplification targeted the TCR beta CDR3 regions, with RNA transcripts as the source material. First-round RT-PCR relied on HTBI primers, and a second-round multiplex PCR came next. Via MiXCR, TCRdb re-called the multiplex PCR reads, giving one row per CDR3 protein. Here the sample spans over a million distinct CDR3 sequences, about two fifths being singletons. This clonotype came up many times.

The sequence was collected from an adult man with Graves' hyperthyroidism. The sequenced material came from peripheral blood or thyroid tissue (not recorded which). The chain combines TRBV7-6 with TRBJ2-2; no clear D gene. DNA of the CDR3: TGTGCCAGCAGCCGTACTGGGCTCGGGACCGGGGAGCTGTTTTTT. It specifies CASSRTGLGTGELFF.